A single sample is the source of the 5 T cell receptor beta chains below, sequenced in a study of resident and recirculating memory T cells in vitiligo. Produced via immunoSEQ multiplex PCR; TCRdb's table is partial and in-frame only. The repertoire holds about 42,000 clones, with 80% to 95% as singletons. Sequenced material: blood. Receptors originate from a male donor with vitiligo.

V is TRBV29-1 and J is TRBJ2-5; weak D call: TRBD2 (5 bases). V shed 8 bases and J shed 4 bases, with 17 bases lying between them. Germline V CDR1 and CDR2: SQVTM, ANQGSEA. The CDR3 length is 13 residues. The CDR3 nucleotides read TGCAGCCTGGAGGATACAATCCCAGAGACCCAGTACTTC. Its protein is CSLEDTIPETQYF.

V gene TRBV5-4 combines with J gene TRBJ1-4, with 9 bases aligning to TRBD1. The CDR3 is made up of 17 amino acids. After removal of 4 bases from V and 6 bases from J, the junction contained 13 bases not matched to a gene. CDR1 is SGHNT, CDR2 YYREEE, per germline (reference sequence). CDR3 nucleotides: TGTGCCAGCAGCCTTGGACAGGGGCGAACGGCGGATGAAAAACTGTTTTTT. Its protein is CASSLGQGRTADEKLFF.

This clone appeared a single time. The V and J genes are TRBV5-8 and TRBJ2-1; D unresolved. This CDR3 has 15 residues. Germline values: CDR1 SGHTS, CDR2 YDEGEE. The germline V and J ends were trimmed by 3 bases and 2 bases, with 12 bases remaining between them. The CDR3 protein is CASSSGLAPYNEQFF. CDR3 DNA sequence: TGTGCCAGCAGCTCGGGTCTGGCGCCCTACAATGAGCAGTTCTTC.

This chain uses TRBV7-3 with TRBJ2-5; a possible D gene is TRBD2 (6 bases). The CDR3 is 17 residues long. Germline V gene sequence: CDR1 SGHTA, CDR2 FQGTGA. V gave up 4 bases and J gave up 2 bases, with 20 bases separating them. CDR3 region: CASSSGRGSGRQETQYF. The DNA for the CDR3 is TGTGCCAGCAGCTCAGGTCGGGGGTCTGGGAGACAAGAGACCCAGTACTTC.

The chain couples TRBV25-1 to TRBJ2-7; 12 bases align to TRBD1. Trimming cost V 2 bases and J 6 bases; bases outside gene matches: 5. This CDR3 spans 15 amino acids. The germline V gene has CDR1 MGHDK and CDR2 SYGVNS. The CDR3 coding sequence is TGTGCCAGCAGTGAACTCGGGACAGGGGGCGGCGAGCAGTACTTC. Translating it yields CASSELGTGGGEQYF.